Listed below are T cell receptor beta chains from one sample, sequenced in a study of cytomegalovirus exposure and HLA in healthy donors. The method was immunoSEQ multiplex PCR; TCRdb's version includes in-frame clones alone and lacks a portion of them. This table holds tens of thousands of clones, 80% found once. The source material was PBMCs. Receptors originate from a male donor in good health and CMV-seronegative. CDR3s include the opening cysteine and the closing phenylalanine or tryptophan. Fields, in order: clone size, V gene, D gene, J gene, CDR3 DNA, CDR3 protein. The D gene is left open where the match is weak. The size field is filled for only some rows; it gives once, few, many or a size class.

>once|TRBV18|-|TRBJ1-5
TGTGCCAGCTCTGGGACATCCTTCAATCAGCCCCAGCATTTT
CASSGTSFNQPQHF
>-|TRBV5-1|-|TRBJ2-3
TGCGCCAGCAGCTTCAGGACAGACACAGATACGCAGTATTTT
CASSFRTDTDTQYF
>once|TRBV5-1|TRBD2|TRBJ2-3
TGCGCCAGCAGCCCCTTCCGGGGGGGCGGGGATACGCAGTATTTT
CASSPFRGGGDTQYF
>-|TRBV19|-|TRBJ1-4
TGTGCCAGTAGTATGGGAGGGGATAATGAAAAACTGTTTTTT
CASSMGGDNEKLFF
>once|TRBV29-1|-|TRBJ1-1
TGCAGCGTTGATGGCAGAACCATGAACACTGAAGCTTTCTTT
CSVDGRTMNTEAFF
>-|TRBV6-1|-|TRBJ1-1
TGTGCCAGCAGTGAATCGCGGGGGCGGTTGAACACTGAAGCTTTCTTT
CASSESRGRLNTEAFF
>-|TRBV25-1|TRBD1|TRBJ1-2
TGTGCCAGCAGTGATACGACAGGGGGCGCCGACTATGGCTACACCTTC
CASSDTTGGADYGYTF
>few|TRBV7-2|-|TRBJ2-5
TGTGCCAGCAGCCGCGGGGAGGAGACCCAGTACTTC
CASSRGEETQYF
>-|TRBV18|-|TRBJ1-1
TGTGCCAGCTCACCGGCTGACGGGGTTATGAACACTGAAGCTTTCTTT
CASSPADGVMNTEAFF
>-|TRBV28|-|TRBJ1-1
TGTGCCAGCAGTTTGAGGGTTCCCCGACAATTAGGGAACACTGAAGCTTTCTTT
CASSLRVPRQLGNTEAFF
>once|TRBV10-1|TRBD1|TRBJ1-4
TGCGCCAGCACTCGGGACAGGGGCGAAAAACTGTTTTTT
CASTRDRGEKLFF
>-|TRBV10-3|TRBD1|TRBJ2-3
TGTGCCATCAGTGAGCCGGGACAGGGGGCAGATACGCAGTATTTT
CAISEPGQGADTQYF
>few|TRBV19|TRBD2|TRBJ2-3
TGTGCCAGTAGTATAGCCTCGGGACCTAGCGGGGGGAGCACAGATACGCAGTATTTT
CASSIASGPSGGSTDTQYF
>-|TRBV6-4|TRBD2|TRBJ2-3
TGTGCCAGCAGTGTCCAGCGGGGGGGCACAGATACGCAGTATTTT
CASSVQRGGTDTQYF
>-|TRBV14|TRBD2|TRBJ2-3
TGTGCCAGCAGCCAAGCGGGACTAGGCACAGATACGCAGTATTTT
CASSQAGLGTDTQYF
>-|TRBV14|-|TRBJ1-1
TGTGCCAGCAGCCCTTGGGGGGGGAACACTGAAGCTTTCTTT
CASSPWGGNTEAFF
>once|TRBV25-1|-|TRBJ2-1
TGTGCCAGCAGTGAGGGGGGCTCCTACAATGAGCAGTTCTTC
CASSEGGSYNEQFF
>-|TRBV27|-|TRBJ1-2
TGTGCCAGCAGTTTATCGTCCGAGGGAGGTTGGGGCTACACCTTC
CASSLSSEGGWGYTF
>-|TRBV25-1|TRBD1|TRBJ2-1
TGTGCCAGCAGTCCCCGGGACAGGTCCTACAATGAGCAGTTCTTC
CASSPRDRSYNEQFF
>-|TRBV19|-|TRBJ1-3
TGTGCCAGTAACTCCCTACGCAGGGGCACGGGAAACACCATATATTTT
CASNSLRRGTGNTIYF
>-|TRBV6-5|TRBD2|TRBJ2-7
TGTGCCAGCAGTTGGGGATCTAGCGGCTCCTCCTACGAGCAGTACTTC
CASSWGSSGSSYEQYF
>-|TRBV5-1|TRBD1|TRBJ1-6
TGCGCCAGCAGGGCTGGGACAGGGGGCAACTCACCCCTCCACTTT
CASRAGTGGNSPLHF
>-|TRBV30|-|TRBJ1-6
TGTGCCTGGAGTGTAGATAGGGGTAATTCACCCCTCCACTTT
CAWSVDRGNSPLHF
>-|TRBV9|TRBD1|TRBJ2-3
TGTGCCAGCAGCGTAGAGGGACAGGAGACATGGACGCAGTATTTT
CASSVEGQETWTQYF
>-|TRBV2|TRBD1|TRBJ1-2
TGTGCCAGCAATAGGGACAGGGGGAACTATGGCTACACCTTC
CASNRDRGNYGYTF
>-|TRBV29-1|TRBD1|TRBJ2-3
TGCAGCGGTAACAGGGGCGGCACAGATACGCAGTATTTT
CSGNRGGTDTQYF
>-|TRBV7-2|TRBD1|TRBJ2-5
TGTGCCAGCAGCTCGTCCGGGACAGGCTCAGAGACCCAGTACTTC
CASSSSGTGSETQYF
>-|TRBV30|-|TRBJ1-5
TGTGCCTGGAGTCCAACCGCCAGGGTTTGGGGCAATCAGCCCCAGCATTTT
CAWSPTARVWGNQPQHF
>-|TRBV4-2|-|TRBJ1-2
TGTGCCAGCAGCCAAGATATCGGAGTGGCGTGGGGCTACACCTTC
CASSQDIGVAWGYTF
>-|TRBV7-9|-|TRBJ1-1
TGTGCCAGCAGCGAGACAGGGAACACTGAAGCTTTCTTT
CASSETGNTEAFF
>-|TRBV5-5|-|TRBJ1-1
TGTGCCAGCAGCTTAGATGGAGTTATTAGAGGGAGCACTGAAGCTTTCTTT
CASSLDGVIRGSTEAFF
>-|TRBV11-2|-|TRBJ1-1
TGTGCCAGCAGCGCCTTAGGGGGGGTTGGACGGACTGAAGCTTTCTTT
CASSALGGVGRTEAFF
>-|TRBV2|-|TRBJ1-1
TGTGCCAGCAGTGAACAGAACACTGAAGCTTTCTTT
CASSEQNTEAFF
>-|TRBV7-9|-|TRBJ2-5
TGTGCCAGCAGCTTCTACCGACAGATCCCTCAAGAGACCCAGTACTTC
CASSFYRQIPQETQYF
>-|TRBV30|-|TRBJ1-5
TGTGCCTGGAGCGCCTCTAGTTCCAATCAGCCCCAGCATTTT
CAWSASSSNQPQHF
>-|TRBV12-2|-|TRBJ2-7
TGTGCAAGTCGCTGCCGGGACAGCCGCTACGAGCAGTACTTC
CASRCRDSRYEQYF
>-|TRBV9|-|TRBJ1-1
TGTGCCAGCAGCGTAGAGGCAGGGAGGTTCGGCACTGAAGCTTTCTTT
CASSVEAGRFGTEAFF
>few|TRBV7-2|-|TRBJ2-7
TGTGCCAGCAGCTGGAGCTCCTACGAGCAGTACTTC
CASSWSSYEQYF
>-|TRBV2|TRBD1|TRBJ1-3
TGTGCCAGCAGTCGGACAGGGGACTCTGGAAACACCATATATTTT
CASSRTGDSGNTIYF
>-|TRBV5-1|TRBD2|TRBJ2-7
TGCGCCAGCAGCTTGGCCGGGGGGTTCAGCTCCTACGAGCAGTACTTC
CASSLAGGFSSYEQYF
>-|TRBV14|-|TRBJ1-1
TGTGCCAGCAGCCAAGGTCGGAACACTGAAGCTTTCTTT
CASSQGRNTEAFF
>-|TRBV11-3|-|TRBJ2-3
TGTGCCAGCAGCTTGGGAGCAGTCACAGATACGCAGTATTTT
CASSLGAVTDTQYF
>-|TRBV5-1|-|TRBJ1-3
TGCGCCAGCAGGGGGGGGCCAGGAAACACCATATATTTT
CASRGGPGNTIYF
>-|TRBV6-5|TRBD1|TRBJ1-3
TGTGCCAGCAGTTACTCGGCAACAGGGGGGCCCACCATATATTTT
CASSYSATGGPTIYF
>-|TRBV6-1|-|TRBJ1-1
TGTGCCAGCAGTGAAATCTCAGGTGAAGCTTTCTTT
CASSEISGEAFF
>-|TRBV11-2|-|TRBJ2-7
TGTGCCAGCAGCTCCTCTAGCGTGCTGGGGGAGCAGTACTTC
CASSSSSVLGEQYF
>-|TRBV4-2|TRBD2|TRBJ2-1
TGTGCCAGCAGCCGAGAACTAGCGGGGGGGCCATTTTCCCATGAGCAGTTCTTC
CASSRELAGGPFSHEQFF
>few|TRBV27|-|TRBJ1-1
TGTGCCAGCACCTCGGGGGGGGGCACTGAAGCTTTCTTT
CASTSGGGTEAFF